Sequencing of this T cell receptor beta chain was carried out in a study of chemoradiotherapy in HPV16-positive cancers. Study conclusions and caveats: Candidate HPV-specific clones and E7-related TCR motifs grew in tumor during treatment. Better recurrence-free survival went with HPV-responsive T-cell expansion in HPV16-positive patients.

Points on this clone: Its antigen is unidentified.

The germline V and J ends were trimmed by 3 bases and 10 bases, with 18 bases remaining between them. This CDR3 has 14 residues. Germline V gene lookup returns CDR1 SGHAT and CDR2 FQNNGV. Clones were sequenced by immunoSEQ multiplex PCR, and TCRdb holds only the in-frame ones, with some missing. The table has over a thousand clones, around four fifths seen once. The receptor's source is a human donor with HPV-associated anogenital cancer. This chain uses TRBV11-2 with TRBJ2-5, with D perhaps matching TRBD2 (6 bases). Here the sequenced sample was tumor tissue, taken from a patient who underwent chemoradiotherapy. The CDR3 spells CASSFSGSQAGQYF. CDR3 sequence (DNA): TGTGCCAGCAGCTTCTCAGGGTCGCAAGCGGGCCAGTACTTC.